This passage covers 15 T cell receptor beta chains from one sample sequenced in a study of T cell responses to AZD1222 COVID-19 vaccine. Some clones are missing from TCRdb's copy, which holds only in-frame ones; the method was immunoSEQ multiplex PCR. The data hold 100,000 to 150,000 clones, with about nine tenths observed a single time. The sequencing here drew on peripheral blood, taken on day 0 of AZD1222 vaccination. The receptor source for this set is an adult in good health.

The rearrangement joins TRBV6-1 to TRBJ2-1; TRBD2 agrees at 12 bases. Per the germline V gene, CDR1 is MNHNS and CDR2 is SASEGT. The CDR3 is made up of 15 amino acids. Unmatched junction bases numbered 4, after V lost 4 bases and J lost 6 bases. CDR3 region: CASSVPSGGANEQFF. The CDR3, as DNA: TGTGCCAGCAGTGTCCCTAGCGGGGGGGCCAATGAGCAGTTCTTC.

The rearrangement joins TRBV19 to TRBJ1-6; D is uncertain. The germline CDR1 and CDR2 sequences are LNHDA and SQIVND (reference sequence). Trimming took 6 bases from V and 1 from J, leaving 10 bases between them. The length of the CDR3 is 15 residues. The CDR3 nucleotides read TGTGCCAGTAGCCCCCGAGGATCCTATAATTCACCCCTCCACTTT. Translated, it gives CASSPRGSYNSPLHF.

The chain uses TRBV9 and TRBJ2-3, with D tentatively TRBD2 (5 bases). The CDR3 has 16 residues. Germline V CDR1 and CDR2: SGDLS, YYNGEE. V dropped 2 bases and J dropped 1 base, with 14 bases sitting between them. This CDR3 reads CASSVGANSRTDTQYF. The CDR3 DNA reads as TGTGCCAGCAGCGTGGGAGCCAATAGCCGCACAGATACGCAGTATTTT.

This clone was observed a handful of times. This rearrangement joins TRBV7-2 to TRBJ2-7; 7 bases map to TRBD2. V lost 6 bases and J lost 2; bases outside the gene matches: 10. Germline-derived CDR1 and CDR2 are SGHTA and FQGNSA. The CDR3 is 15 residues long. The CDR3 region has the DNA TGTGCCAGCAGTTACGGGACTACCCCTCCCTACGAGCAGTACTTC. Translating gives CASSYGTTPPYEQYF.

The rearrangement links TRBV15 to TRBJ2-3, with unresolved D. This CDR3 region has 14 residues. Germline values: CDR1 LNHNV, CDR2 YYDKDF (reference sequence). V was shortened by 0 bases and J by 4 bases, with 8 bases between the two germline ends. The CDR3 nucleotides read TGTGCCACCAGCAGAGATATGGCGCCAGATACGCAGTATTTT. As protein: CATSRDMAPDTQYF.

The chain couples TRBV27 to TRBJ1-6, with 9 bases lining up with TRBD1. Germline assignment: CDR1 MNHEY and CDR2 SMNVEV (reference sequence). Losses at the gene ends were 2 bases for V and 0 bases for J; bases not matched to a gene: 8. The CDR3 is 19 amino acids. The CDR3, as DNA: TGTGCCAGCAGTTTAAGGGGTGGACAGGGGTACTCCTATAATTCACCCCTCCACTTT. Its protein product is CASSLRGGQGYSYNSPLHF.

The genes are TRBV6-2 or TRBV6-3 and TRBJ1-2, with 7 bases matching TRBD1. V lost 6 bases, J lost 0 bases, and 4 bases stayed unmatched. The CDR3 has 14 residues. Germline assignment: CDR1 MNHEY and CDR2 SVGEGT. CDR3 sequence: CASSPQGANYGYTF. The CDR3 nucleotides are TGTGCCAGCAGCCCTCAGGGGGCTAACTATGGCTACACCTTC.

This chain connects TRBV19 to TRBJ1-4; D remains ambiguous. V was cut by 8 bases and J by 7 bases, with 14 bases left in between. The CDR3 runs 13 residues. Germline V gives CDR1 LNHDA, CDR2 SQIVND (reference sequence). The CDR3 bases are TGTGCCAGTCTAGATCTAGCATCTGAAAAACTGTTTTTT. As protein: CASLDLASEKLFF.

A word on this clone: Other DNA sequences in this sample translate to the same CDR3. This chain connects TRBV12-3 or TRBV12-4 to TRBJ1-1; TRBD1 is a possible D gene (6 bases). The CDR3 has 13 residues. Trimming took 6 bases from V and 0 from J, leaving 8 bases between them. The CDR3 nucleotides are TGTGCCAGCAGCAGGGGCATGAACACTGAAGCTTTCTTT. Encoded protein: CASSRGMNTEAFF.

The chain recombines TRBV7-9 with TRBJ2-7; D possibly uses TRBD1 or TRBD2 (5 bases each). Germline assignment: CDR1 SEHNR and CDR2 FQNEAQ (reference sequence). V lost 5 bases and J lost 3, with 11 bases in between. The CDR3 contains 13 residues. Written as DNA, the CDR3 is TGTGCCAGCAGCCTATGGGGGAGCTACGAGCAGTACTTC. Translation gives CASSLWGSYEQYF.

The rearrangement links TRBV24-1 to TRBJ2-7; D remains ambiguous. V was shortened by 11 bases and J by 0 bases, with 13 bases between the two germline ends. Germline loops: CDR1 KGHDR, CDR2 SFDVKD. This CDR3 is 13 amino acids long. The CDR3 coding sequence is TGTGCCAACCTACAGACGAGCTCCTACGAGCAGTACTTC. Translated: CANLQTSSYEQYF.

This chain connects TRBV28 to TRBJ1-2, with a weak D call TRBD1 (6 bases). V was shortened by 5 bases and J by 4 bases, with 14 bases between the two germline ends. The CDR3 has 14 amino acids. CDR1 MDHEN and CDR2 SYDVKM come from the germline V gene. The CDR3 region has the DNA TGTGCCAGCAGTGGACAGCGAGACACCTATGGCTACACCTTC. Its protein is CASSGQRDTYGYTF.

This chain links TRBV5-1 with TRBJ2-1; D possibly corresponds to TRBD2 (6 bases). CDR1 is SGHRS and CDR2 is YFSETQ in the germline V gene. CDR3 length equals 17 residues. V was clipped by 4 bases and J by 8 bases, with 25 bases between them. DNA of the CDR3: TGCGCCAGCAGCCCCTCGAGGGGCGGGGTAAAGAGGGATGAGCAGTTCTTC. It specifies CASSPSRGGVKRDEQFF. The full variable domain, in which reference TRBV5-1 and TRBJ2-1 provide the parts outside the CDR3, is KAGVTQTPRYLIKTRGQQVTLSCSPISGHRSVSWYQQTPGQGLQFLFEYFSETQRNKGNFPGRFSGRQFSNSRSEMNVSTLELGDSALYLCASSPSRGGVKRDEQFFGPGTRLTVL.

V is TRBV19 and J is TRBJ2-7; 7 bases map to TRBD2. CDR3 size: 14 residues. From germline, CDR1 is LNHDA and CDR2 SQIVND (reference sequence). The J segment lost 0 bases and the V segment lost 4 bases, leaving 3 bases of the junction unmatched. The chain's CDR3 is CASSKSGASYEQYF. The CDR3 DNA is TGTGCCAGTAGTAAGAGCGGGGCCTCCTACGAGCAGTACTTC.

The chain recombines TRBV5-1 with TRBJ1-6; 7 bases are shared with TRBD1. The V and J ends lost 3 bases and 4 bases, in that order; junction bases with no gene match: 4. This CDR3 has 15 amino acids. The germline CDR1 and CDR2 sequences are SGHRS and YFSETQ. CDR3 nucleotide sequence: TGCGCCAGCAGCTCGGAGGGACAGTATAATTCACCCCTCCACTTT. Translated, it gives CASSSEGQYNSPLHF. The complete variable domain, with remaining parts taken from reference TRBV5-1 and TRBJ1-6, reads KAGVTQTPRYLIKTRGQQVTLSCSPISGHRSVSWYQQTPGQGLQFLFEYFSETQRNKGNFPGRFSGRQFSNSRSEMNVSTLELGDSALYLCASSSEGQYNSPLHFGNGTRLTVT.